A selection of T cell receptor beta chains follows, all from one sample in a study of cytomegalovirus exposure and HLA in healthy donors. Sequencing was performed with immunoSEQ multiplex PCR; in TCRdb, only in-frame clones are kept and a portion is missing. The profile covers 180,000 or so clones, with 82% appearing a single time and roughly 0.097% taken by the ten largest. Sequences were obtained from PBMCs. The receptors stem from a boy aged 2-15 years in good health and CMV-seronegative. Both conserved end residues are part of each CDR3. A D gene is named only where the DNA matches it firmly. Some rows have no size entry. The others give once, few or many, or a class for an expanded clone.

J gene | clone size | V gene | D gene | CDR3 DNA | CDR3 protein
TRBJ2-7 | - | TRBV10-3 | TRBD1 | TGTGCCATCAGACCGACAGGGGGGGAATACGAGCAGTACTTC | CAIRPTGGEYEQYF
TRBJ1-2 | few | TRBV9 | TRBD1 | TGTGCCAGCAGCGCAACCGACAGGGATTACGGCTACACCTTC | CASSATDRDYGYTF
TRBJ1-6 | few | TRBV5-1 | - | TGCGCCAGCAGCTCGACCTCCGGGTCTCGGGATTCACCCCTCCACTTT | CASSSTSGSRDSPLHF
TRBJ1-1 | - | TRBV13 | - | TGTGCCAGCAGCTTAGCGGGTAGTGGGAACACTGAAGCTTTCTTT | CASSLAGSGNTEAFF
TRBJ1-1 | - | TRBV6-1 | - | TGTGCCAGCAGTGAATTAGTACAGAGTGAAGCTTTCTTT | CASSELVQSEAFF
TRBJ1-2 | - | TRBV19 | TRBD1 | TGTGCCAGTAGTTTCTTTGACAGGGCGCGTTATGGCTACACCTTC | CASSFFDRARYGYTF
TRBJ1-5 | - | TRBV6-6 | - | TGTGCCAGCAGCCCAGGGGACGGGTACAATCAGCCCCAGCATTTT | CASSPGDGYNQPQHF
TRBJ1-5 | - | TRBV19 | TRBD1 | TGTGCCAGTAGTAGACAGGGTGGAGGTTATAGCAATCAGCCCCAGCATTTT | CASSRQGGGYSNQPQHF
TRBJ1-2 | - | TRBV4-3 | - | TGCGCCAGCAGCCCCCGGCGGGGGGAGTATGGCTACACCTTC | CASSPRRGEYGYTF
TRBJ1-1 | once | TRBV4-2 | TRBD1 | TGTGCCAGCAGCCAAGATGCCTTGCGACAGGGGGCGTGGGGCACTGAAGCTTTCTTT | CASSQDALRQGAWGTEAFF
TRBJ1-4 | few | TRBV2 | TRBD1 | TGTGCCAGCAGTGGGCTGGGGACAGGAAATGAAAAACTGTTTTTT | CASSGLGTGNEKLFF
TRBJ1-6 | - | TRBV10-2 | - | TGCGCCAGCAGTGATTACAACTCCTATAATTCACCCCTCCACTTT | CASSDYNSYNSPLHF
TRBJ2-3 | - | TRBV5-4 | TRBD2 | TGTGCCAGCAGCCGGCCCGGACTAGCGGGGGTGGGGGATACGCAGTATTTT | CASSRPGLAGVGDTQYF
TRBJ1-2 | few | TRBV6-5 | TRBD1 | TGTGCCAGCAGTTACAGGGACAGGGGTAACTATGGCTACACCTTC | CASSYRDRGNYGYTF
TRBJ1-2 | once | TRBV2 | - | TGTGCCAGCAGTGCGGGGAACCGCTATGGCTACACCTTC | CASSAGNRYGYTF
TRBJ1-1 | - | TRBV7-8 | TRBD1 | TGTGCCAGCCGCCCCCGGGGACAGACGAACACTGAAGCTTTCTTT | CASRPRGQTNTEAFF
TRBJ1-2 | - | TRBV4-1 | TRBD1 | TGCGCCAGCAGCCAAGCCGGGACAGGGGGGTTAGGCTACACCTTC | CASSQAGTGGLGYTF
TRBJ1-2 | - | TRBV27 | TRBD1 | TGTGCCAGCAGTCTCAGACAGGGGGCTGGGGATGGCTACACCTTC | CASSLRQGAGDGYTF
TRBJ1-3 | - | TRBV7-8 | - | TGTGCCAGCAGCCGGACAGCTGGAAACACCATATATTTT | CASSRTAGNTIYF
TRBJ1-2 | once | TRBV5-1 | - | TGCGCCAGCAGCCCCTCGGGGGCGGGAGGCAACTATGGCTACACCTTC | CASSPSGAGGNYGYTF
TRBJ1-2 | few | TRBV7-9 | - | TGTGCCAGCAGCCTCCTGGCGGGTACCCATGGCTACACCTTC | CASSLLAGTHGYTF
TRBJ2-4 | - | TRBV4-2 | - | TGTGCCAGCAGCCAAGATCGGCCCAACGGGGCCAAAAACATTCAGTACTTC | CASSQDRPNGAKNIQYF
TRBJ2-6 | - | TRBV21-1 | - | TGTGCCAGCAGCAAGAGGGTTTCATCTGGGGCCAACGTCCTGACTTTC | CASSKRVSSGANVLTF
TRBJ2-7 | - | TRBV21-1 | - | TGTGCCAGCAGTGACAGGGGTCGTCGCTACGAGCAGTACTTC | CASSDRGRRYEQYF
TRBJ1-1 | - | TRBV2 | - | TGTGCCAGCAGTGCCCATTATAGCATGAACACTGAAGCTTTCTTT | CASSAHYSMNTEAFF
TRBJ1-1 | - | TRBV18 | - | TGTGCCAGCTCACGGGGGGGGAACACTGAAGCTTTCTTT | CASSRGGNTEAFF
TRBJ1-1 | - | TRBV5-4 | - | TGTGCCAGCAGCAGGCGGGACCTGGACACTGAAGCTTTCTTT | CASSRRDLDTEAFF
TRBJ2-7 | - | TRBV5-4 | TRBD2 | TGTGCCAGCAGCGATGGGAGGGGCTCATTCCACGAGCAGTACTTC | CASSDGRGSFHEQYF
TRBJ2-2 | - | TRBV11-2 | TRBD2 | TGTGCCAGCAGCCGTAGCGGGGGGGTAACCGGGGAGCTGTTTTTT | CASSRSGGVTGELFF
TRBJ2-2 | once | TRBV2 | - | TGTGCCAGCTCTCAGGACTACACCGGGGAGCTGTTTTTT | CASSQDYTGELFF
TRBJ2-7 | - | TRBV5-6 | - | TGTGCCAGCAGCTTGTTACACGGGGGCTACGAGCAGTACTTC | CASSLLHGGYEQYF
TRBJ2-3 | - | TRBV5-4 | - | TGTGCCAGCAGCTTGGATCCGGGACATACCACAGATACGCAGTATTTT | CASSLDPGHTTDTQYF
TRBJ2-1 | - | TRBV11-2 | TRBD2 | TGTGCCAGCAGCCCAAAGGGGACTAGCGGGGGGCTCGCGGAGCAGTTCTTC | CASSPKGTSGGLAEQFF
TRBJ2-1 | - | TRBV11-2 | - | TGTGCCAGCAGCTTCCGGGGCTCCTACAATGAGCAGTTCTTC | CASSFRGSYNEQFF
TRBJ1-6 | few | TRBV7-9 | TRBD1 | TGTGCCAGCAGCGGACAGGCGCGAGGGGTACATTCACCCCTCCACTTT | CASSGQARGVHSPLHF
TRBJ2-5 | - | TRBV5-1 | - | TGCGCCAGCAGCCAGATCAGGTGGGAGACCCAGTACTTC | CASSQIRWETQYF
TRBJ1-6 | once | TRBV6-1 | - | TGTGCCAGCAGAACAGGGAGCTCCTATAATTCACCCCTCCACTTT | CASRTGSSYNSPLHF
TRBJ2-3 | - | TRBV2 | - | TGTGCCAGCACCCCTCGATTTGAGAGTGGGCAGTATTTT | CASTPRFESGQYF
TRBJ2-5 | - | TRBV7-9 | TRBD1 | TGTGCCAGCAGCTTCGGACAGGGGGCAGAAGAGACCCAGTACTTC | CASSFGQGAEETQYF
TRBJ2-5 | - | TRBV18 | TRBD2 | TGTGCCAGCTCACCATACTCCCTAGCGGGGGGCCAAGAGACCCAGTACTTC | CASSPYSLAGGQETQYF
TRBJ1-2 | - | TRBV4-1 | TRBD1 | TGCGCCAGCAGCCCCCTGCGGGGACAGCTTTCCGGCTACACCTTC | CASSPLRGQLSGYTF
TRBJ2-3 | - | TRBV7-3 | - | TGTGCCAGCAGCCTCGGGGGTTTAGCAGATACGCAGTATTTT | CASSLGGLADTQYF
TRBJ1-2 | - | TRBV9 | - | TGTGCCAGCAGCCCCCCCGCAGGGTTTAACTATGGCTACACCTTC | CASSPPAGFNYGYTF
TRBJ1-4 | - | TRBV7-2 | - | TGTGCCAGCAGCTTCCAGGGGCTGGATAATGAAAAACTGTTTTTT | CASSFQGLDNEKLFF
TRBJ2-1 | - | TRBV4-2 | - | TGTGCCAGCAGCCCAAACCCCGGATTTTACAGCTCCTACAATGAGCAGTTCTTC | CASSPNPGFYSSYNEQFF
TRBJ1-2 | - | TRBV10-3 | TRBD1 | TGTGCCATCAGTTTAACAGGGGGAGTATTGGGTGGCTACACCTTC | CAISLTGGVLGGYTF